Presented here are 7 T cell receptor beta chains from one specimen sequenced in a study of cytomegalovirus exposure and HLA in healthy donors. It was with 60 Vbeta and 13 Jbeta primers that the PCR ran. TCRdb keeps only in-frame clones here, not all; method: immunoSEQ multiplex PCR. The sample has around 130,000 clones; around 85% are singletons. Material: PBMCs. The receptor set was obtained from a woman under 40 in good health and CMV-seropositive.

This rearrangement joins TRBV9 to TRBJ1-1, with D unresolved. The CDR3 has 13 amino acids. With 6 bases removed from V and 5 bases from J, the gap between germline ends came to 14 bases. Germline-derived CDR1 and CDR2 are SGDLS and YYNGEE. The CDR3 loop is CASTGRTGTEAFF. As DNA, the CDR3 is TGTGCCAGCACCGGAAGAACGGGGACTGAAGCTTTCTTT.

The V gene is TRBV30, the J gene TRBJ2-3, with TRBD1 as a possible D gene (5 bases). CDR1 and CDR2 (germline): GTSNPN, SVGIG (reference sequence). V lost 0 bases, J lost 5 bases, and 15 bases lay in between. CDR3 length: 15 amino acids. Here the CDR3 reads CAWSVGVGPLDTQYF. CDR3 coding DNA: TGTGCCTGGAGTGTAGGGGTGGGGCCGCTAGATACGCAGTATTTT.

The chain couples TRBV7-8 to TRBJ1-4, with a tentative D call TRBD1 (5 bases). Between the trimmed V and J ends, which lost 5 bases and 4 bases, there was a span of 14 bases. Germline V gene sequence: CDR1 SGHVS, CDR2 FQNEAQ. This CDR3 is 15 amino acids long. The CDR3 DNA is TGTGCCAGCAGCCCCTCCCGGGGGTATAATGAAAAACTGTTTTTT. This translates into CASSPSRGYNEKLFF.

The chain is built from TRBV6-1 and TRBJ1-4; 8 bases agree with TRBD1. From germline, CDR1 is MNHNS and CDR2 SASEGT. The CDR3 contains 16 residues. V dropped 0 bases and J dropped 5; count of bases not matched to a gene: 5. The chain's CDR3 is CASSEARQGRNEKLFF. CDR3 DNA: TGTGCCAGCAGTGAAGCACGACAGGGGAGGAATGAAAAACTGTTTTTT.

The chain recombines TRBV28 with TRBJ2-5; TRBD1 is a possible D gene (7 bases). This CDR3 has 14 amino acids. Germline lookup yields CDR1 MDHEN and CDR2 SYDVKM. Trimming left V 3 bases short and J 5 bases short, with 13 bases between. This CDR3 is CASSFQGGLETQYF. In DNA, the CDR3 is TGTGCCAGCAGTTTCCAGGGGGGCCTGGAGACCCAGTACTTC.

CDR3: CASSYWTSGAEQFF. The CDR3 DNA reads as TGTGCCAGCAGTTACTGGACTAGCGGGGCCGAGCAGTTCTTC. The chain employs TRBV28 and TRBJ2-1; 12 bases are a match to TRBD2. Germline assignment: CDR1 MDHEN and CDR2 SYDVKM. The V gene end was trimmed by 4 bases and the J gene end by 10 bases; junction bases not matched to a gene: 5. CDR3 length equals 14 residues.

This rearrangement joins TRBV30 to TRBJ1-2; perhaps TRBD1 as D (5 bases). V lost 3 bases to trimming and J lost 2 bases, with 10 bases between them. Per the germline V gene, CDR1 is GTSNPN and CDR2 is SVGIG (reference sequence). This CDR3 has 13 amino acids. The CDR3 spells CAWRLGENYGYTF. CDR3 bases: TGTGCCTGGAGGCTAGGGGAAAACTATGGCTACACCTTC.